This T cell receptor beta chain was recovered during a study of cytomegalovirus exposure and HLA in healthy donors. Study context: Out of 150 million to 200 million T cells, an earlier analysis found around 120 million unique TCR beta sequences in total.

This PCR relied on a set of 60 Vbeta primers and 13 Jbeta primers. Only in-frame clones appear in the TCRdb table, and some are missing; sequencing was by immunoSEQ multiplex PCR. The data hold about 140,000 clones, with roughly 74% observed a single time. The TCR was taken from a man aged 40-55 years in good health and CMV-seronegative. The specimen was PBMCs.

DNA for the CDR3: TGTGCCAGCAGCTTGGCCGCGATAGGGGGCCGTTCACCCCTCCACTTT. Amino acid sequence: CASSLAAIGGRSPLHF. The chain couples TRBV5-4 to TRBJ1-6; 7 nucleotides agree with TRBD1. Germline values: CDR1 SGHNT, CDR2 YYREEE (reference sequence). The CDR3 is made up of 16 amino acids. V dropped 0 bases and J dropped 9; count of bases not matched to a gene: 9.